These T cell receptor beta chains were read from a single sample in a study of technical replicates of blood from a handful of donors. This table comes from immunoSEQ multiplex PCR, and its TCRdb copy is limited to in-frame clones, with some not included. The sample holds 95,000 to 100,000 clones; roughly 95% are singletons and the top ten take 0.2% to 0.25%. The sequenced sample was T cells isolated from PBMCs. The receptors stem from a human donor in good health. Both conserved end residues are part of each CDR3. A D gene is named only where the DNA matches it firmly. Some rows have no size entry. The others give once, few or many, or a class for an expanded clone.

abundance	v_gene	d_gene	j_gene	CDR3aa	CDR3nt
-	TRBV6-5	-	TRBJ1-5	CATARAGQYQPQHF	TGTGCCACCGCTCGGGCCGGACAATACCAGCCCCAGCATTTT
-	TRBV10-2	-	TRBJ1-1	CASSQGGNTEAFF	TGCGCCAGCAGTCAGGGTGGGAACACTGAAGCTTTCTTT
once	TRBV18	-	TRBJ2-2	CASSPDTPGELFF	TGTGCCAGCTCACCCGACACGCCCGGGGAGCTGTTTTTT
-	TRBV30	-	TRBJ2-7	CAWSPDSFSYEQYF	TGTGCCTGGAGCCCAGACAGTTTCTCCTACGAGCAGTACTTC
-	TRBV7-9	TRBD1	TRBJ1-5	CASSAQGNSNQPQHF	TGTGCCAGCAGCGCACAGGGGAATAGCAATCAGCCCCAGCATTTT
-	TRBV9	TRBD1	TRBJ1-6	CASSVGQGAYNSPLHF	TGTGCCAGCAGCGTCGGTCAGGGGGCCTATAATTCACCCCTCCACTTT
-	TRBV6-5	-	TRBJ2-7	CATQTTDSSYEQYF	TGTGCCACCCAAACCACGGACAGCTCCTACGAGCAGTACTTC
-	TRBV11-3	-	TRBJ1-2	CASSLRLGTEGYTF	TGTGCCAGCAGCTTGCGCTTGGGCACCGAGGGCTACACCTTC
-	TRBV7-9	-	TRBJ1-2	CASSLAGRGGYGYTF	TGTGCCAGCAGCTTAGCCGGTCGCGGCGGCTATGGCTACACCTTC
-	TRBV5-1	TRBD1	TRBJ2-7	CASSRDRRSYEQYF	TGCGCCAGCTCCCGGGACAGGAGATCCTACGAGCAGTACTTC
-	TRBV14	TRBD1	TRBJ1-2	CASSQDVVRGQGYTF	TGTGCCAGCAGCCAAGACGTTGTCAGGGGGCAAGGCTACACCTTC
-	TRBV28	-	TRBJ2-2	CASSPMGALTGELFF	TGTGCCAGCAGCCCTATGGGGGCCCTCACCGGGGAGCTGTTTTTT
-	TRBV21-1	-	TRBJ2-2	CASSKGVVAGGQAGELFF	TGTGCCAGCAGCAAAGGTGTAGTAGCGGGGGGGCAGGCCGGGGAGCTGTTTTTT
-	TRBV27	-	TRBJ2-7	CASSFGGSSLYGGYEQYF	TGTGCCAGCAGTTTCGGCGGAAGTAGCTTATACGGTGGCTACGAGCAGTACTTC
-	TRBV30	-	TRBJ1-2	CAWRYQGGRANYGYTF	TGTGCCTGGAGGTATCAGGGAGGGAGAGCTAACTATGGCTACACCTTC
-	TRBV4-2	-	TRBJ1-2	CASSQGGQNRGYTF	TGTGCCAGCAGCCAAGGCGGGCAGAACCGCGGCTACACCTTC
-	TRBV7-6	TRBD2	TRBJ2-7	CASSWDRTSQTYEQYF	TGTGCCAGCAGCTGGGACCGGACTAGCCAAACCTACGAGCAGTACTTC
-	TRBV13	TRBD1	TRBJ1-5	CASSQRTGGNRGQPQHF	TGTGCCAGCAGCCAGAGGACAGGGGGCAATCGGGGCCAGCCCCAGCATTTT
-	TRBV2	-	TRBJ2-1	CATGDGGQQFF	TGTGCCACAGGGGACGGCGGGCAGCAGTTCTTC
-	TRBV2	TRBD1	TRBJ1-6	CASSQDRAQSPLHF	TGTGCCAGCAGCCAGGACAGGGCGCAATCACCCCTCCACTTT
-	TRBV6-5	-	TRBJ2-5	CASSYSAGTQYF	TGTGCCAGCAGTTACTCGGCGGGGACCCAGTACTTC
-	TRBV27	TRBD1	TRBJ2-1	CASSLSQGANEQFF	TGTGCCAGCAGTTTATCGCAGGGGGCCAATGAGCAGTTCTTC
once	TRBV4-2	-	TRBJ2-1	CASSLRLRPQDEQFF	TGTGCCAGCAGCCTTAGACTACGGCCCCAGGATGAGCAGTTCTTC
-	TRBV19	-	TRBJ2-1	CASSAVVLGMNEQFF	TGTGCCAGTAGTGCCGTCGTGCTCGGTATGAATGAGCAGTTCTTC